The 32 T cell receptor beta chains given below trace back to one sample, sequenced in a study of CD8+ T cells in alopecia areata. Extracted from the samples, RNA was reverse transcribed into cDNA to serve as the sequencing template. Method: immunoSEQ multiplex PCR; TCRdb's copy keeps in-frame clones and lacks some. This sample carries 120,000 to 150,000 clones, approximately 50% of them seen once, and the ten largest clones take around 7%. Sequencing was carried out using CD4+ T cells sorted from blood. The receptors originated from a human donor with alopecia areata.

A remark on this clone: The same CDR3 can be traced to other DNA sequences in this sample. The rearrangement joins TRBV2 to TRBJ2-7; 10 nucleotides align to TRBD1. The CDR3 is 14 amino acids. Germline V gives CDR1 SNHLY, CDR2 FYNNEI. V was clipped by 4 bases and J by 1 base; unmatched bases: 1. Here the CDR3 reads CASSGGQGSYEQYF. Written as DNA, the CDR3 is TGTGCCAGCAGTGGGGGACAGGGGTCCTACGAGCAGTACTTC.

The V and J genes are TRBV25-1 and TRBJ2-3; tentative D call: TRBD2 (6 bases). CDR1 is MGHDK and CDR2 is SYGVNS in the germline V gene. The germline V and J ends were trimmed by 5 bases and 3 bases, with 15 bases remaining between them. The CDR3 is 15 amino acids. The CDR3, as DNA: TGTGCCAGCAGTCCCCTGGGGGAGGTTACAGATACGCAGTATTTT. Amino acid sequence: CASSPLGEVTDTQYF.

There are a few counts of this clone. This sequence joins TRBV7-9 and TRBJ2-1; 7 bases line up with TRBD1. CDR1 is SEHNR and CDR2 is FQNEAQ in the germline V gene (reference sequence). V was clipped by 5 bases and J by 3 bases; unmatched bases: 10. This CDR3 region has 16 residues. CDR3 protein: CASSPRKGAIYNEQFF. Here the CDR3 DNA reads TGTGCCAGCAGCCCGCGAAAGGGGGCTATCTACAATGAGCAGTTCTTC.

The chain couples TRBV29-1 to TRBJ1-5; D gene unclear. Germline CDR1 and CDR2: SQVTM and ANQGSEA. V was shortened by 1 base and J by 3 bases, with 7 bases between the two germline ends. The CDR3 extends over 13 amino acids. The DNA for the CDR3 is TGCAGCGTTGAAGGGGGTCTCAATCAGCCCCAGCATTTT. Amino acid sequence: CSVEGGLNQPQHF.

J is TRBJ2-5 and V is TRBV27; TRBD1 matches at 9 bases. Unmatched junction bases numbered 10, after V lost 6 bases and J lost 5 bases. Germline CDR1 is MNHEY and CDR2 is SMNVEV (reference sequence). CDR3 length equals 15 residues. The CDR3 nucleotides read TGTGCCAGCAGCCACTACAGGGGGCGTCCTGAGACCCAGTACTTC. This sequence encodes CASSHYRGRPETQYF.

The V call is TRBV7-9, the J call TRBJ2-5, with D perhaps TRBD2 (5 bases). Trimming took off 5 bases at V and 4 bases at J, with 14 bases between the two ends. CDR1 is SEHNR, CDR2 FQNEAQ, per germline (reference sequence). The CDR3 has 14 amino acids. In DNA, the CDR3 is TGTGCCAGCAGCCGGGCGGGTCATATAGAGACCCAGTACTTC. It codes for CASSRAGHIETQYF.

CDR3 loop: CASSSTGFSYNEQFF. In DNA form, the CDR3 reads TGTGCCAGCAGTTCGACAGGATTCTCCTACAATGAGCAGTTCTTC. The gene calls are TRBV27 and TRBJ2-1; D is perhaps TRBD1 (6 bases). Germline V gives CDR1 MNHEY, CDR2 SMNVEV (reference sequence). The CDR3 loop spans 15 amino acids. V was clipped by 4 bases and J by 0 bases, with 10 bases between them.

The chain uses TRBV15 and TRBJ2-1; TRBD2 might be the D (5 bases). Per germline, CDR1 LNHNV and CDR2 YYDKDF (reference sequence). The CDR3 consists of 16 residues. Between the trimmed V and J ends, which lost 5 bases and 7 bases, there was a span of 21 bases. For the CDR3, the DNA is TGTGCCACCAGCCCCCGTGGGAGACTCCTGGGAAATGAGCAGTTCTTC. Translated: CATSPRGRLLGNEQFF.

This chain uses TRBV5-1 with TRBJ2-3, with 7 bases lining up with TRBD2. The CDR3 is 15 residues long. Germline V gene data show CDR1 as SGHRS and CDR2 as YFSETQ. J was trimmed by 0 bases and V by 0 bases; bases with no gene match: 1. The CDR3 region is CASSLVGGSTDTQYF. The CDR3 nucleotides are TGCGCCAGCAGCTTGGTGGGGGGGAGCACAGATACGCAGTATTTT. The variable domain in full, with the rest retrieved from reference TRBV5-1 and TRBJ2-3, is KAGVTQTPRYLIKTRGQQVTLSCSPISGHRSVSWYQQTPGQGLQFLFEYFSETQRNKGNFPGRFSGRQFSNSRSEMNVSTLELGDSALYLCASSLVGGSTDTQYFGPGTRLTVL.

Here the CDR3 reads CASTGTAAYGYTF. Here the CDR3 DNA reads TGTGCCAGCACCGGGACAGCAGCCTATGGCTACACCTTC. The chain is built from TRBV28 and TRBJ1-2, with 7 bases aligning to TRBD1. CDR1 and CDR2 from the germline V gene are MDHEN and SYDVKM. With V trimmed by 7 bases and J by 4 bases, 6 bases remained unmatched. The CDR3 is 13 amino acids.

The chain joins TRBV5-1 to TRBJ1-1, with 7 bases aligning to TRBD1. Germline V gives CDR1 SGHRS, CDR2 YFSETQ. This CDR3 comprises 14 residues. J lost 0 bases, V lost 3 bases, and 2 bases had no gene match. CDR3 bases: TGCGCCAGCAGCTGGGGACAGATGAACACTGAAGCTTTCTTT. This codes for CASSWGQMNTEAFF.

The V and J genes are TRBV29-1 and TRBJ1-5; D is ambiguous. Between the trimmed V and J ends, which lost 4 bases and 4 bases, there was a span of 8 bases. CDR3 size: 12 residues. The germline gives CDR1 SQVTM, CDR2 ANQGSEA. CDR3 in amino acids: CSVGGWNQPQHF. The DNA of the CDR3 is TGCAGCGTTGGGGGTTGGAATCAGCCCCAGCATTTT.

The V gene is TRBV12-5, the J gene TRBJ1-2, with D unclear. The CDR3 is 12 amino acids. Trimming shortened V by 5 bases and J by 12 bases, and 16 bases separated the two germline ends. In germline, CDR1 is LGHNT, CDR2 FRNRAP. The CDR3 DNA follows: TGTGCTAGTGGTCTGACACCGTTGGGTAACACCTTC. Protein: CASGLTPLGNTF.

This chain joins TRBV30 and TRBJ1-1; the D gene is possibly TRBD1 (6 bases). This CDR3 is 13 amino acids long. CDR1 is GTSNPN and CDR2 is SVGIG in the germline V gene (reference sequence). V shed 1 base and J shed 9 bases, with 15 bases lying between them. The CDR3 sequence is CAWSAGGGGKAFF. In DNA, the CDR3 is TGTGCCTGGAGTGCCGGGGGCGGTGGAAAAGCTTTCTTT.

The rearrangement joins TRBV5-1 to TRBJ2-7; D is ambiguous. V lost 0 bases, J lost 2 bases, and 12 bases lay in between. The length of the CDR3 is 15 residues. Germline CDR1 is SGHRS and CDR2 is YFSETQ. The CDR3 DNA follows: TGCGCCAGCAGCTTGGAAGAGTGGTCGACCTACGAGCAGTACTTC. Translated: CASSLEEWSTYEQYF. Combining the CDR3 with reference TRBV5-1 and TRBJ2-7 gives the whole variable domain KAGVTQTPRYLIKTRGQQVTLSCSPISGHRSVSWYQQTPGQGLQFLFEYFSETQRNKGNFPGRFSGRQFSNSRSEMNVSTLELGDSALYLCASSLEEWSTYEQYFGPGTRLTVT.

The chain uses TRBV7-9 and TRBJ2-1; 7 nucleotides line up with TRBD1. Trimming at V came to 1 base and at J to 5 bases, leaving 5 bases not matched to a gene. CDR3 size: 15 residues. The germline CDR1 and CDR2 sequences are SEHNR and FQNEAQ (reference sequence). CDR3 sequence reads: CASSLVGQVNNEQFF. CDR3 DNA sequence: TGTGCCAGCAGCTTAGTTGGACAGGTCAACAATGAGCAGTTCTTC.

This clone was counted many times. The rearrangement uses TRBV7-2 and TRBJ1-5, with 7 nucleotides matching TRBD1. The V and J ends lost 5 bases and 0 bases, in that order; junction bases with no gene match: 4. Germline V gene sequence: CDR1 SGHTA, CDR2 FQGNSA. The length of the CDR3 is 15 residues. CDR3 DNA sequence: TGTGCCAGCAGCGACAGGGTGATTAGCAATCAGCCCCAGCATTTT. Protein: CASSDRVISNQPQHF.

This clone showed up just a few times. V gene TRBV2 combines with J gene TRBJ1-1; 9 bases fit TRBD1. The CDR3 runs 11 residues. The germline V gene encodes CDR1 SNHLY and CDR2 FYNNEI. Trimming at V came to 4 bases and at J to 13 bases, leaving 4 bases not matched to a gene. The CDR3 reads CASSGDRVGFF. The CDR3 DNA is TGTGCCAGCAGTGGGGACAGGGTAGGTTTCTTT.

The rearrangement links TRBV9 to TRBJ2-3; D remains ambiguous. The germline V and J ends were trimmed by 4 bases and 2 bases, with 11 bases remaining between them. From germline, CDR1 is SGDLS and CDR2 YYNGEE. CDR3 length: 14 amino acids. CDR3 sequence (DNA): TGTGCCAGCAGCCCCCGCGCGCACACAGATACGCAGTATTTT. Residues: CASSPRAHTDTQYF.

The V call is TRBV29-1, the J call TRBJ1-1, with 12 nucleotides matching TRBD1. V gave up 5 bases and J gave up 3 bases; unmatched junction bases: 7. The CDR3 totals 15 residues. Germline V lookup: CDR1 SQVTM, CDR2 ANQGSEA. CDR3 residues: CSVLGTGGTDTEAFF. The DNA for the CDR3 is TGCAGCGTTTTAGGGACAGGGGGCACGGACACTGAAGCTTTCTTT.

The chain has TRBV28 and TRBJ2-7; perhaps TRBD2 as D (5 bases). V was cut by 7 bases and J by 0 bases, with 10 bases left in between. Germline V gene lookup returns CDR1 MDHEN and CDR2 SYDVKM. The CDR3 covers 13 residues. CDR3 nucleotides: TGTGCCAGCATGGACTCGAGCTCCTACGAGCAGTACTTC. It is translated as CASMDSSSYEQYF. Full variable domain (missing parts from reference TRBV28 and TRBJ2-7): DVKVTQSSRYLVKRTGEKVFLECVQDMDHENMFWYRQDPGLGLRLIYFSYDVKMKEKGDIPEGYSVSREKKERFSLILESASTNQTSMYLCASMDSSSYEQYFGPGTRLTVT.

This chain joins TRBV29-1 and TRBJ2-5, with 9 bases fitting TRBD1. This CDR3 contains 16 residues. Germline trimming cut 4 bases from V and 0 bases from J; bases unmatched to any gene: 9. The germline V gene encodes CDR1 SQVTM and CDR2 ANQGSEA. The CDR3 loop reads CSVVFWDRVHQETQYF. CDR3 in DNA: TGCAGCGTTGTTTTTTGGGACAGGGTACACCAAGAGACCCAGTACTTC.

The chain employs TRBV30 and TRBJ2-7; 7 bases map to TRBD2. This CDR3 is built from 13 residues. The V segment lost 4 bases and the J segment 4 bases; nucleotides outside the gene matches: 7. Per the germline V gene, CDR1 is GTSNPN and CDR2 is SVGIG (reference sequence). The CDR3 DNA follows: TGTGCCTGGACGGGACTAACCACGTACGAGCAGTACTTC. The encoded protein is CAWTGLTTYEQYF.

The chain couples TRBV27 to TRBJ2-1; TRBD2 aligns across 9 bases. CDR1 is MNHEY, CDR2 SMNVEV, per germline (reference sequence). V lost 4 bases, J lost 4 bases, and 11 bases stayed unmatched. The CDR3 length is 17 residues. CDR3 residues: CASSSALLAGRYNEQFF. Here the CDR3 DNA reads TGTGCCAGCAGTTCCGCGTTACTAGCGGGCAGATACAATGAGCAGTTCTTC.

This rearrangement joins TRBV28 to TRBJ1-4; TRBD1 matches 9 bases. Unmatched junction bases numbered 4, after V lost 6 bases and J lost 5 bases. CDR1 MDHEN and CDR2 SYDVKM come from the germline V gene. The CDR3 totals 14 residues. CDR3 sequence reads: CASRYRGRNEKLFF. The CDR3 region has the DNA TGTGCCAGCAGGTACAGGGGGCGGAATGAAAAACTGTTTTTT.

This clone was observed a few times. This chain joins TRBV14 and TRBJ2-6; D tentatively fits TRBD1 or TRBD2 (5 bases each). Trimming took off 0 bases at V and 0 bases at J, with 12 bases between the two ends. This CDR3 comprises 18 residues. Germline CDR1 is SGHDN and CDR2 is FVKESK. The CDR3 nucleotides are TGTGCCAGCAGCCAAGAGAGGGGTTCCTTCTCTGGGGCCAACGTCCTGACTTTC. This encodes CASSQERGSFSGANVLTF.

Concerning this clone: The same CDR3 can be traced to other DNA sequences in this sample. The chain employs TRBV18 and TRBJ2-5; the D is unclear. The CDR3 loop spans 12 amino acids. Germline-derived CDR1 and CDR2 are KGHSH and LQKENI. V was trimmed by 2 bases and J by 0 bases, leaving 1 base between them. CDR3 sequence (DNA): TGTGCCAGCTCACCAAACCAAGAGACCCAGTACTTC. Amino acid sequence: CASSPNQETQYF.

The table lists this clone with a few counts. The CDR3 spells CASSSPGELFF. In DNA, the CDR3 is TGTGCCAGCAGTTCCCCCGGGGAGCTGTTTTTT. The chain joins TRBV28 to TRBJ2-2; D unresolved. The CDR3 extends over 11 amino acids. With 4 bases removed from V and 6 bases from J, the gap between germline ends came to 3 bases. CDR1 and CDR2 from the germline V gene are MDHEN and SYDVKM.

This sequence joins TRBV2 and TRBJ2-7, with 9 bases aligning to TRBD1. In germline, CDR1 is SNHLY, CDR2 FYNNEI. The CDR3 runs to 14 residues. Unmatched junction bases numbered 8, after V lost 8 bases and J lost 3 bases. The CDR3 spells CASARTGVIYEQYF. CDR3 nucleotide sequence: TGTGCCAGCGCCAGGACAGGGGTAATCTACGAGCAGTACTTC.

This clone came up once. The chain combines TRBV6-5 with TRBJ1-2; tentatively, D is TRBD1 (6 bases). Germline-derived CDR1 and CDR2 are MNHEY and SVGAGI. V was trimmed by 6 bases and J by 4 bases, leaving 18 bases between them. The CDR3 has 15 amino acids. The CDR3 nucleotides read TGTGCCAGCAGCTACCGCCCAGGGGCCTTCTATGGCTACACCTTC. Residues: CASSYRPGAFYGYTF.

J is TRBJ1-5 and V is TRBV14; unclear D gene. This CDR3 contains 16 residues. Germline CDR1 is SGHDN and CDR2 is FVKESK. V was trimmed by 0 bases and J by 7 bases, leaving 16 bases between them. The CDR3 reads CASSQDLPGSGQPQHF. The DNA for the CDR3 is TGTGCCAGCAGCCAAGATCTCCCGGGTTCGGGGCAGCCCCAGCATTTT.

The V gene is TRBV27, the J gene TRBJ2-6; the D is unclear. V was trimmed by 8 bases and J by 4 bases, leaving 9 bases between them. CDR3 length equals 13 residues. Germline assignment: CDR1 MNHEY and CDR2 SMNVEV (reference sequence). Written as DNA, the CDR3 is TGTGCCAGCTCCGGCGTGGGGGCCAACGTCCTGACTTTC. Translated, it gives CASSGVGANVLTF.